This T cell receptor (beta chain) was captured in a study of T cell repertoires in cytomegalovirus infection. Across the whole study: HLA-B-restricted CMV epitopes that are well studied, plus recently identified HLA-C-restricted ones, were used by the study. Public TCR beta signature analysis indicated the presence of both CMV infection and matching HLA type.

One entry per CDR3 protein, called by TCRdb with MiXCR from the reads. The repertoire holds around 300,000 distinct CDR3 sequences, with roughly 25% as singletons. The CDR3 is 15 amino acids. J was trimmed by 6 bases and V by 2 bases; bases with no gene match: 7. About this clonotype: Its specificity is unknown.

Whole-study results and caveats: Of the TCR beta families, the public ones yielded a cumulative frequency that identified carriers of CMV plus the relevant HLA. Dominant in the ex vivo response were TCR beta clonotypes restricted by HLA-C and specific for CMV.

The sample here was cultured PBMCs, taken from culture after CMV antigen stimulation. The clonotype was recovered from a human donor in good health (CMV status not recorded). Some clones in this sample may be carry-over from other donors' samples. This rearrangement joins TRBV12-3 or TRBV12-4 to TRBJ2-1; 7 bases fit TRBD2. The CDR3 DNA follows: TGTGCCAGCAGTTTATGGCGGGAGATTGGCAATGAGCAGTTCTTC. Amino acids: CASSLWREIGNEQFF.